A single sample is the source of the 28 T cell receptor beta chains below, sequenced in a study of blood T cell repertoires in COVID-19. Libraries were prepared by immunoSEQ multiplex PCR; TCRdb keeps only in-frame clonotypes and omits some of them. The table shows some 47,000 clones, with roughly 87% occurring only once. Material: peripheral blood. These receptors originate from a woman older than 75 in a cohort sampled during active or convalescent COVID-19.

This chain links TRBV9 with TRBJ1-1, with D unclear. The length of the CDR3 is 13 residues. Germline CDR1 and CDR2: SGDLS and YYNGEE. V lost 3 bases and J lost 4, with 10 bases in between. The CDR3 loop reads CASSGHQSTEAFF. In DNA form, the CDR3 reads TGTGCCAGCAGCGGACACCAGAGCACTGAAGCTTTCTTT. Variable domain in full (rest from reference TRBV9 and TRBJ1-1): DSGVTQTPKHLITATGQRVTLRCSPRSGDLSVYWYQQSLDQGLQFLIQYYNGEERAKGNILERFSAQQFPDLHSELNLSSLELGDSALYFCASSGHQSTEAFFGQGTRLTVV.

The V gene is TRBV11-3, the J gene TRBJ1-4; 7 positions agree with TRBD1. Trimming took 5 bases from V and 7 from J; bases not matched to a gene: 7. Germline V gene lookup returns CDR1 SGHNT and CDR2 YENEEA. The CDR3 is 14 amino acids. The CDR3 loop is CASSPWDSAEKLFF. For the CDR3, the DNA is TGTGCCAGCAGCCCTTGGGACAGCGCTGAAAAACTGTTTTTT.

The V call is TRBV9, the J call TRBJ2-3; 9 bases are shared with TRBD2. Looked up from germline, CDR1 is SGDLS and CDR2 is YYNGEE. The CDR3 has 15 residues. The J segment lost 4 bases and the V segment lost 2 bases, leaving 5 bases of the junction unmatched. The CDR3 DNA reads TGTGCCAGCAGCGTCAGCGGGGGGATATCAGATACGCAGTATTTT. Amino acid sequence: CASSVSGGISDTQYF.

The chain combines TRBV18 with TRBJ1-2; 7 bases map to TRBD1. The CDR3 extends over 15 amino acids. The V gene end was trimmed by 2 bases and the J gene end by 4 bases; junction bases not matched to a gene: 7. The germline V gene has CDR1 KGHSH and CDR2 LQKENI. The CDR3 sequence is CASSPDSGGGYGYTF. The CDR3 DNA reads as TGTGCCAGCTCACCAGACTCAGGGGGAGGCTATGGCTACACCTTC.

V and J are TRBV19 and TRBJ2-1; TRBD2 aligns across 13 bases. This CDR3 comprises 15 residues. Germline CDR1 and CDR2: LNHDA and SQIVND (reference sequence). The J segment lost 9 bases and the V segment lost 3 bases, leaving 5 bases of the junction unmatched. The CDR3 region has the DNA TGTGCCAGTAGTATTGGACTAGCGGGAGTGCTTGAGCAGTTCTTC. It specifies CASSIGLAGVLEQFF.

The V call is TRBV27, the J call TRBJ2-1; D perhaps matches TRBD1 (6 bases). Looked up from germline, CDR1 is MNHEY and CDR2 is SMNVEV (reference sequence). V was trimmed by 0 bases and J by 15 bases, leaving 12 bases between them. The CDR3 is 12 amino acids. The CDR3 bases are TGTGCCAGCAGTTTATCGGCAGGGGTGGCGTTCTTC. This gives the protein CASSLSAGVAFF.

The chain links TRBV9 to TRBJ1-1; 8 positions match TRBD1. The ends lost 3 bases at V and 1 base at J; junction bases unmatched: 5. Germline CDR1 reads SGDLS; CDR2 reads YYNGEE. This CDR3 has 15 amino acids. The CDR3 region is CASSARQGSNTEAFF. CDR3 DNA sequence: TGTGCCAGCAGCGCCCGACAGGGGTCGAACACTGAAGCTTTCTTT.

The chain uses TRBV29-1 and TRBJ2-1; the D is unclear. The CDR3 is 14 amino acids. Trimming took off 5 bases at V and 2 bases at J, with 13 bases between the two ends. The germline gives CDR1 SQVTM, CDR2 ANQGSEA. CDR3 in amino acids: CSVTDGTPYNEQFF. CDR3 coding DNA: TGCAGCGTTACTGATGGTACCCCCTACAATGAGCAGTTCTTC.

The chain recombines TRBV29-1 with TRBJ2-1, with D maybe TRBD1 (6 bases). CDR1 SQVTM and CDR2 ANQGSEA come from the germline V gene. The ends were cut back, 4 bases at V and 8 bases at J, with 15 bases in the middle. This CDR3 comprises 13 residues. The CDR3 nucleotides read TGCAGCGTTGGCTGGGGCAGGGGCCATGAGCAGTTCTTC. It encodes CSVGWGRGHEQFF.

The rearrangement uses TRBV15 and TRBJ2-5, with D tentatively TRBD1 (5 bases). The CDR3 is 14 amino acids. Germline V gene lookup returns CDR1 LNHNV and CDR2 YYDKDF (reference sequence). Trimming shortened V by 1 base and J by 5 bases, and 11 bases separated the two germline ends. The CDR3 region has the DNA TGTGCCACCAGCAGAGTGGGGCTGTTGGAGACCCAGTACTTC. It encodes CATSRVGLLETQYF.

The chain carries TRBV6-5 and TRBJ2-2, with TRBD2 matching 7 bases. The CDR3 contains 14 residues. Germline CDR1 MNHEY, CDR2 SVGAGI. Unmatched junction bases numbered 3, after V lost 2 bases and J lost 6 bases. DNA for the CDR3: TGTGCCAGCAGTTACGTGGGGGGGGCCGGGGAGCTGTTTTTT. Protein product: CASSYVGGAGELFF.

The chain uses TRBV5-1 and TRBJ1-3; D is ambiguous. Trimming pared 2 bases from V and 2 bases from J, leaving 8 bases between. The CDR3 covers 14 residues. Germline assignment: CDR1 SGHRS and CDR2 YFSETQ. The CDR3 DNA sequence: TGCGCCAGCAGCTTAACAGTAGCTGGAAACACCATATATTTT. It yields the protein CASSLTVAGNTIYF.

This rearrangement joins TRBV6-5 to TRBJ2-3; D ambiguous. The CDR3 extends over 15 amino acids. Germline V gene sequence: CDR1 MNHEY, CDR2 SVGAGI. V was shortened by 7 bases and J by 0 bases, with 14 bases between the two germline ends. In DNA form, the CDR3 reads TGTGCCAGCATCCCCGAACGTACTAGCACAGATACGCAGTATTTT. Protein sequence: CASIPERTSTDTQYF.

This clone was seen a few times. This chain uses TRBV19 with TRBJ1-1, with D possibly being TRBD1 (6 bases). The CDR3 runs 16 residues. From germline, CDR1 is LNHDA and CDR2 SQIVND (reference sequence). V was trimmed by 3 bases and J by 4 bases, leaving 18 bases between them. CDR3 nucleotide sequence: TGTGCCAGTAGTATTCGCCGGCGGGGGGCTGGCACTGAAGCTTTCTTT. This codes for CASSIRRRGAGTEAFF.

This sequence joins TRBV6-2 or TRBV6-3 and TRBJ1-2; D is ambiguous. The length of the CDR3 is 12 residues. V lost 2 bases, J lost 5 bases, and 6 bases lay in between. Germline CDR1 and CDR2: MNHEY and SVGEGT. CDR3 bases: TGTGCCAGCAGTTACCGCAGTTATGGCTACACCTTC. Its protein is CASSYRSYGYTF.

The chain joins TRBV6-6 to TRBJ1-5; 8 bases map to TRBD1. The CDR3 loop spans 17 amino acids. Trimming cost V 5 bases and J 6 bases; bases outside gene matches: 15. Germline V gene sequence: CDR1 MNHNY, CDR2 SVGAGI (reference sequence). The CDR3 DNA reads TGTGCCAGCAGTCCGCAGGGGGCGTATTATGGGGGTCAGCCCCAGCATTTT. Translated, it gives CASSPQGAYYGGQPQHF.

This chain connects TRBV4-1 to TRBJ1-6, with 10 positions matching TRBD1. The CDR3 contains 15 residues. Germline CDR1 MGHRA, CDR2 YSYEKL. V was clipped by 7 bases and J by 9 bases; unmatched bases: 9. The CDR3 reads CASTTRDRGGSPLHF. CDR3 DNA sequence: TGCGCCAGCACAACCAGGGACAGGGGAGGTTCACCCCTCCACTTT.

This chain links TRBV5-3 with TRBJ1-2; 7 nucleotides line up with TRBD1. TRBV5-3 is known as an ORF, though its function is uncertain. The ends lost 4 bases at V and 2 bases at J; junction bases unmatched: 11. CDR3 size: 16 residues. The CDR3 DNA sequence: TGTGCCAGAAGCCGGTCCAGGGGGGCGAAAAACTATGGCTACACCTTC. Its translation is CARSRSRGAKNYGYTF.

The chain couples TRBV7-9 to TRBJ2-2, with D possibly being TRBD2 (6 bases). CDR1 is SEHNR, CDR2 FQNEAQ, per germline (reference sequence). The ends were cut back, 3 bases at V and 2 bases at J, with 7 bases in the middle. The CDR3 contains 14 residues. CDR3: CASSLEGNTGELFF. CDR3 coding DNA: TGTGCCAGCAGCTTGGAGGGAAACACCGGGGAGCTGTTTTTT.

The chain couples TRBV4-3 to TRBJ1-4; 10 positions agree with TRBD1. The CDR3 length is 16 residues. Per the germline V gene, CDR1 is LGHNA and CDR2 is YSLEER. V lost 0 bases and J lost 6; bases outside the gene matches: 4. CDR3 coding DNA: TGCGCCAGCAGCCAAGACCCGACAGGGGGCGATGAAAAACTGTTTTTT. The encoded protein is CASSQDPTGGDEKLFF.

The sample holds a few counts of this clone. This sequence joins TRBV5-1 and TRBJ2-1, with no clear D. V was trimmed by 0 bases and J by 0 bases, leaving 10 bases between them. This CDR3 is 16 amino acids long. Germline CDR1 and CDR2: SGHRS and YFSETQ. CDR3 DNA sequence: TGCGCCAGCAGCTTGGCCCCAGCGAGCTCCTACAATGAGCAGTTCTTC. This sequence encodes CASSLAPASSYNEQFF.

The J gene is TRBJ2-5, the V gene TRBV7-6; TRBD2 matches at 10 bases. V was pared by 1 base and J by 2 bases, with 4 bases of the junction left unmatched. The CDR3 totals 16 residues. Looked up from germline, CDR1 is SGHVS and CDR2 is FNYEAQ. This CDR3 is CASSLVPLAGQETQYF. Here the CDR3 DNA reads TGTGCCAGCAGCTTAGTACCACTAGCGGGGCAAGAGACCCAGTACTTC. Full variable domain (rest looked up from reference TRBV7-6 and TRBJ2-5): GAGVSQSPRYKVTKRGQDVALRCDPISGHVSLYWYRQALGQGPEFLTYFNYEAQQDKSGLPNDRFSAERPEGSISTLTIQRTEQRDSAMYRCASSLVPLAGQETQYFGPGTRLLVL.

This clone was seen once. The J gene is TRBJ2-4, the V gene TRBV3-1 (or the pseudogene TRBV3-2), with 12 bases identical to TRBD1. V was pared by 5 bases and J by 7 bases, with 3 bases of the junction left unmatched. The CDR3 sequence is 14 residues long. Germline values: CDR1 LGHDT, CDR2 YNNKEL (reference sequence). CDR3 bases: TGTGCCAGCAGCGCGGGACAGGGGGCGAACATTCAGTACTTC. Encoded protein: CASSAGQGANIQYF.

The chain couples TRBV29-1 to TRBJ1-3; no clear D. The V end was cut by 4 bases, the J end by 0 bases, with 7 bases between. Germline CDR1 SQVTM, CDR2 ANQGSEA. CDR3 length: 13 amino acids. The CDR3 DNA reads TGCAGCGTTGGCGGAGACTCTGGAAACACCATATATTTT. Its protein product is CSVGGDSGNTIYF.

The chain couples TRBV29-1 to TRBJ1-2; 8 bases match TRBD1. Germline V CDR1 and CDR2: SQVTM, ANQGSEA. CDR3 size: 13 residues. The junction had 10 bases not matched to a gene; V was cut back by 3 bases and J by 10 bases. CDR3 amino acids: CSVDQGRGQAYTF. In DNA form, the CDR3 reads TGCAGCGTTGATCAGGGCAGGGGGCAGGCCTACACCTTC.

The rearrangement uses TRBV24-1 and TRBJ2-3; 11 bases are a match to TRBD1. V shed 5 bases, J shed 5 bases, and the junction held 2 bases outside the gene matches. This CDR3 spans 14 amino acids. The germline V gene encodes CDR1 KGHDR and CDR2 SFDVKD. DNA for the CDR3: TGTGCCACCAGTGCGGGACAGGGGGTAGATACGCAGTATTTT. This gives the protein CATSAGQGVDTQYF.

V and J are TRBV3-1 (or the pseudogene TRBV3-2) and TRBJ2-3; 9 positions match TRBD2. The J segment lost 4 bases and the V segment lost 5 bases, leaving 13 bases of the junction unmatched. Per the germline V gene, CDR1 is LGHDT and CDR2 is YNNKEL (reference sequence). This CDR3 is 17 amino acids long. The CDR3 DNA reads TGTGCCAGCAGCAGCCGAGGGCGGGGGGGCCCCCCAGATACGCAGTATTTT. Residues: CASSSRGRGGPPDTQYF.

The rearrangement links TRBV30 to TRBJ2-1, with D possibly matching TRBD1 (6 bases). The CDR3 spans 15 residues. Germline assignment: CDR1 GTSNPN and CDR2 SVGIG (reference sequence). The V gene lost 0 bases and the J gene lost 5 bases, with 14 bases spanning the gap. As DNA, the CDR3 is TGTGCCTGGAGTGTTTACAGGGAGCGGAACAATGAGCAGTTCTTC. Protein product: CAWSVYRERNNEQFF.